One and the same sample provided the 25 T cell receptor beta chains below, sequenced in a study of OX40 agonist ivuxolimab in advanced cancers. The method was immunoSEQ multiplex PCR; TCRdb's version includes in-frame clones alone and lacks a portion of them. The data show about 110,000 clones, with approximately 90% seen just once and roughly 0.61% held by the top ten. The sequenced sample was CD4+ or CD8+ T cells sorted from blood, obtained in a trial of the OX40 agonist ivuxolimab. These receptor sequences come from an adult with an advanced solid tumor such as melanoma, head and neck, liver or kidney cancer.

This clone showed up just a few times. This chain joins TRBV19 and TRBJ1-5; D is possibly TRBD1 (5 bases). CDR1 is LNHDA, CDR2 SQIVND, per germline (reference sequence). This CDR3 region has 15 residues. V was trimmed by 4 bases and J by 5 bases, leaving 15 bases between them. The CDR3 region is CASSSGWGEDQPQHF. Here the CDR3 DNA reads TGTGCCAGTAGTAGTGGATGGGGGGAAGATCAGCCCCAGCATTTT.

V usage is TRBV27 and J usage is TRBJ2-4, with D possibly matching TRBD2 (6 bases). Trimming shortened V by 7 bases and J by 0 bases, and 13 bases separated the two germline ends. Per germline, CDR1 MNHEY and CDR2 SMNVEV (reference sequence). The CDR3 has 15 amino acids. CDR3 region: CASKGGGLAKNIQYF. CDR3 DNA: TGTGCCAGCAAGGGTGGAGGGCTAGCCAAAAACATTCAGTACTTC.

CDR3 sequence reads: CASRAGGRETQYF. The CDR3 nucleotides are TGTGCCAGCAGGGCAGGGGGCCGGGAGACCCAGTACTTC. The rearrangement links TRBV27 to TRBJ2-5; TRBD1 matches 8 bases. This CDR3 has 13 amino acids. Unmatched junction bases numbered 5, after V lost 6 bases and J lost 5 bases. CDR1 is MNHEY, CDR2 SMNVEV, per germline (reference sequence).

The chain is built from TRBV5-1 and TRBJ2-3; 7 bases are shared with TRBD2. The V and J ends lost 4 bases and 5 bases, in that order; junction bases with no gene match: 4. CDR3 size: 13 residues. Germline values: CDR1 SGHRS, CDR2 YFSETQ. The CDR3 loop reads CASSIPGGDTQYF. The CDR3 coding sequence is TGCGCCAGCAGCATACCGGGGGGAGATACGCAGTATTTT.

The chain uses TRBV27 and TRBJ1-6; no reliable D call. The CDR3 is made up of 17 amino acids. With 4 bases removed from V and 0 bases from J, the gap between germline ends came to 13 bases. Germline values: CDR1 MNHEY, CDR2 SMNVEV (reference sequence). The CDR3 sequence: CASSSLGGSSYNSPLHF. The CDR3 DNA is TGTGCCAGCAGTTCCCTGGGAGGTTCCTCCTATAATTCACCCCTCCACTTT.

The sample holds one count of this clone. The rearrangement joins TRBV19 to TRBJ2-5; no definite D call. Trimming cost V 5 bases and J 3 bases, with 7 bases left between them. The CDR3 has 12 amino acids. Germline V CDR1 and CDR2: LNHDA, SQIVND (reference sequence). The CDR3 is CASSSSKETQYF. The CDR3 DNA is TGTGCCAGTAGTTCATCAAAAGAGACCCAGTACTTC. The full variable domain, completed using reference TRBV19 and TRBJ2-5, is DGGITQSPKYLFRKEGQNVTLSCEQNLNHDAMYWYRQDPGQGLRLIYYSQIVNDFQKGDIAEGYSVSREKKESFPLTVTSAQKNPTAFYLCASSSSKETQYFGPGTRLLVL.

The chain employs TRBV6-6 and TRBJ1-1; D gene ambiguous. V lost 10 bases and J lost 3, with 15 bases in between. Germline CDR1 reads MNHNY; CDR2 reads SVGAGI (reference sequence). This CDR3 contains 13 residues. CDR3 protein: CATTISEDTEAFF. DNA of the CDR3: TGTGCCACCACGATCAGTGAGGACACTGAAGCTTTCTTT.

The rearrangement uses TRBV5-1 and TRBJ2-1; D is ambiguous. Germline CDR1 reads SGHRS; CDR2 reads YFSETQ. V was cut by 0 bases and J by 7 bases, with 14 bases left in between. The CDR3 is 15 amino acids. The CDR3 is CASSLDAGLGNEQFF. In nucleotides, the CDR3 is TGCGCCAGCAGCTTGGACGCCGGCCTAGGGAATGAGCAGTTCTTC.

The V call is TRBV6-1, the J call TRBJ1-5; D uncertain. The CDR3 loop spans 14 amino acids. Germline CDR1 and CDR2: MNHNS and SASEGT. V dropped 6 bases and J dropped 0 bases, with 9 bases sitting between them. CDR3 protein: CASSQGNSNQPQHF. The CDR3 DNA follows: TGTGCCAGCAGCCAAGGAAATAGCAATCAGCCCCAGCATTTT.

Here the CDR3 DNA reads TGTGCCAGCAGTTACTCCCAAGAGGGCATGATTGGCTACACCTTC. Encoded protein: CASSYSQEGMIGYTF. The chain uses TRBV6-5 and TRBJ1-2, with unresolved D. The germline CDR1 and CDR2 sequences are MNHEY and SVGAGI. The germline V and J ends were trimmed by 0 bases and 7 bases, with 15 bases remaining between them. The CDR3 is 15 amino acids.

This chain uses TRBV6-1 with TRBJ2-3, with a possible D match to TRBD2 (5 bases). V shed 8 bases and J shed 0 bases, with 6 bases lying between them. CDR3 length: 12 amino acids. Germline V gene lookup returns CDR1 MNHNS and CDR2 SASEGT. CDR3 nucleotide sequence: TGTGCCAGCGAGGGAAGCACAGATACGCAGTATTTT. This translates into CASEGSTDTQYF.

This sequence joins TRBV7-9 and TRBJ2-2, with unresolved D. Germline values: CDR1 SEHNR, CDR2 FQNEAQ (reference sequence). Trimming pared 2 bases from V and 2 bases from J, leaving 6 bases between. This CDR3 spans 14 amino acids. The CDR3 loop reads CASSLRDNTGELFF. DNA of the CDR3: TGTGCCAGCAGCTTAAGGGATAACACCGGGGAGCTGTTTTTT.

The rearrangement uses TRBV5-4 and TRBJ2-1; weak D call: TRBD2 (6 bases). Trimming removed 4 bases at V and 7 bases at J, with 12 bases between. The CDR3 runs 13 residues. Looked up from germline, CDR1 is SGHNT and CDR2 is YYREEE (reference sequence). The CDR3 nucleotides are TGTGCCAGCAGCCTGGGACTTGTTAATGAGCAGTTCTTC. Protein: CASSLGLVNEQFF.

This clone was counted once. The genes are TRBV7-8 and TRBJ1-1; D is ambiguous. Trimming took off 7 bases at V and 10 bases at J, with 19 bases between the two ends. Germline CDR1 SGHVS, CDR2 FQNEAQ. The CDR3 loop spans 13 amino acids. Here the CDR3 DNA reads TGTGCCAGCACCTCCGGGCCCCGGCGGGGAGCTTTCTTT. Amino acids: CASTSGPRRGAFF.

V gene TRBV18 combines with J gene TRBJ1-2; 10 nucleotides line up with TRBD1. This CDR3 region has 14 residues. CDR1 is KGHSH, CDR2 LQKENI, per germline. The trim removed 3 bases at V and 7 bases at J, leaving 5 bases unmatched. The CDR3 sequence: CASSPGQGESGYTF. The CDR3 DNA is TGTGCCAGCTCACCCGGACAGGGGGAATCTGGCTACACCTTC.

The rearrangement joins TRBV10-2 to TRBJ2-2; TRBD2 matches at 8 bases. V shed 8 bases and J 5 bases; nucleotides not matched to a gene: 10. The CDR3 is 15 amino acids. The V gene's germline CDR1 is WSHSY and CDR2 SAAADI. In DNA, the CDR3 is TGCGCCAGCGGAAGCGGGGGTCCTGGGACCGGGGAGCTGTTTTTT. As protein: CASGSGGPGTGELFF.

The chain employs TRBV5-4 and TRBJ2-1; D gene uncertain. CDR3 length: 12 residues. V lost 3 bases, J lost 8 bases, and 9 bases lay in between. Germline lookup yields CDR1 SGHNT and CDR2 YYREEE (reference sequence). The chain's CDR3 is CASSSLNYEQFF. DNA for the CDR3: TGTGCCAGCAGCTCCTTAAACTATGAGCAGTTCTTC.

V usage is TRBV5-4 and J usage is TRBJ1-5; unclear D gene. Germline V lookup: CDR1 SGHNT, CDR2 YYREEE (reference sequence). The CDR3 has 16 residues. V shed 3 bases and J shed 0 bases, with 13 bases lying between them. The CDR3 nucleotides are TGTGCCAGCAGCTCACGGGCGCGGTATAGCAATCAGCCCCAGCATTTT. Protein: CASSSRARYSNQPQHF.

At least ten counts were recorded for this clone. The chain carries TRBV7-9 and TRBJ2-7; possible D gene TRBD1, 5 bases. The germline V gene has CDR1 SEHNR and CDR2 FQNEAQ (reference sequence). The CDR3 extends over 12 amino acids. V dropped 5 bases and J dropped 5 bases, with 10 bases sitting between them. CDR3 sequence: CASSPRQNEQYF. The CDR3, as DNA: TGTGCCAGCAGCCCGCGACAGAACGAGCAGTACTTC.

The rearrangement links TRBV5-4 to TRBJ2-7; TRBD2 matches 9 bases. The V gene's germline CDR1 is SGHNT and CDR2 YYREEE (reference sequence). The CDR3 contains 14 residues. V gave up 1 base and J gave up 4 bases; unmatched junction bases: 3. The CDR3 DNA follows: TGTGCCAGCAGCTTGCCTAGCGGGGCTTACGAGCAGTACTTC. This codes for CASSLPSGAYEQYF.

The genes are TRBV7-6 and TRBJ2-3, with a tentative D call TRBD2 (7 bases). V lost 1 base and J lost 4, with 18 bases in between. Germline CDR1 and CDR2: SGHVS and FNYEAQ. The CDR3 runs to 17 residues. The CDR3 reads CASSLGGGGAVADTQYF. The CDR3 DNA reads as TGTGCCAGCAGCTTAGGAGGTGGGGGGGCGGTCGCAGATACGCAGTATTTT.

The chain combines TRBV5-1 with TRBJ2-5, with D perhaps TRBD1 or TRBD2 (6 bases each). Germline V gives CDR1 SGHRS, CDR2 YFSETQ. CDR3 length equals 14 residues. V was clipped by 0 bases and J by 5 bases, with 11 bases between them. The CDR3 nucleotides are TGCGCCAGCAGCTTGGGGGGGGCCGAGGAGACCCAGTACTTC. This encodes CASSLGGAEETQYF.

Here the CDR3 reads CASSLAGTESNEQFF. The CDR3 region has the DNA TGCGCCAGCAGCTTGGCCGGGACAGAATCCAATGAGCAGTTCTTC. The chain couples TRBV5-1 to TRBJ2-1, with 7 positions matching TRBD1. The CDR3 spans 15 residues. In germline, CDR1 is SGHRS, CDR2 YFSETQ. Trimming cost V 0 bases and J 6 bases; bases outside gene matches: 6. Full variable domain (outside the CDR3, taken from reference TRBV5-1 and TRBJ2-1): KAGVTQTPRYLIKTRGQQVTLSCSPISGHRSVSWYQQTPGQGLQFLFEYFSETQRNKGNFPGRFSGRQFSNSRSEMNVSTLELGDSALYLCASSLAGTESNEQFFGPGTRLTVL.

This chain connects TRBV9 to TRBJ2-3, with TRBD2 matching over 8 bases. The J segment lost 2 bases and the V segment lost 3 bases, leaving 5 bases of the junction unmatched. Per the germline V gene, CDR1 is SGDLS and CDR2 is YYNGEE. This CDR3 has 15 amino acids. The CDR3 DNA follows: TGTGCCAGCAGCGCAAGCGGGGGCTCCACAGATACGCAGTATTTT. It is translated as CASSASGGSTDTQYF.

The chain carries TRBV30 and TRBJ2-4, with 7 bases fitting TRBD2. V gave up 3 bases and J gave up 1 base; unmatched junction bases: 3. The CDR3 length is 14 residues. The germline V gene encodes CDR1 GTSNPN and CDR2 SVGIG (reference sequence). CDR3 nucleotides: TGTGCCTGGAGACTAGCGTCGGCCAAAAACATTCAGTACTTC. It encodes CAWRLASAKNIQYF.